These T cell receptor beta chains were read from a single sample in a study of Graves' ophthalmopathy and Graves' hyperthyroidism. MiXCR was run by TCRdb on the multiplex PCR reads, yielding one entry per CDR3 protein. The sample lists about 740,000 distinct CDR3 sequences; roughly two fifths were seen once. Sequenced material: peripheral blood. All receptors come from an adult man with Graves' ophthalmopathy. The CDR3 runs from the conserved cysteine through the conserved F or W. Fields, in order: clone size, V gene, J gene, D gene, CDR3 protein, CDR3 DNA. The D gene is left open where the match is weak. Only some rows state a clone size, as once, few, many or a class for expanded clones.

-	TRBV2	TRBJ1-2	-	CASRLTSGGYGYTF	TGTGCCAGCAGGTTGACTAGCGGGGGCTATGGCTACACCTTC
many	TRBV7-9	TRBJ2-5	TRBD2	CASSLGRGLAEETQYF	TGTGCCAGCAGCTTAGGCAGGGGACTAGCGGAAGAGACCCAGTACTTC
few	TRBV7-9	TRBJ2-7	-	CASSLEGNRYEQYF	TGTGCCAGCAGCTTAGAGGGGAACCGTTACGAGCAGTACTTC
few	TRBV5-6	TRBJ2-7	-	CASSERGLHSYEQYF	TGTGCCAGCAGTGAAAGGGGCCTCCATTCCTACGAGCAGTACTTC
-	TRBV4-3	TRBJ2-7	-	CASSRVGTNTHEQYF	TGCGCCAGCAGTCGGGTCGGGACGAACACGCACGAGCAGTACTTC
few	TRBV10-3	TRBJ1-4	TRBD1	CAIAPGQGANEKLFF	TGTGCCATAGCGCCGGGACAGGGGGCTAATGAAAAACTGTTTTTT
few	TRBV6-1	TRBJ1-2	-	CASSEYRVNGYTF	TGTGCCAGCAGTGAATACAGGGTGAATGGCTACACCTTC
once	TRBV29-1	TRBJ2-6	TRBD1	CSVGTGVNVLTF	TGCAGCGTTGGGACAGGGGTCAACGTCCTGACTTTC
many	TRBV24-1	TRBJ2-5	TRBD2	CATSEGGGPFGETQYF	TGTGCCACCAGTGAAGGCGGGGGGCCCTTTGGGGAGACCCAGTACTTC
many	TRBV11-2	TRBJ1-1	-	CASSLGGVTSTEAFF	TGTGCCAGCAGCCTGGGCGGGGTAACGAGCACTGAAGCTTTCTTT
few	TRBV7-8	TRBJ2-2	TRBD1	CASSRRQGTGELFF	TGTGCCAGCAGCCGGCGACAGGGGACCGGGGAGCTGTTTTTT
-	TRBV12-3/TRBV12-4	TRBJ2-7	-	CASSYSLRYYEQYF	TGTGCCAGCAGTTATTCGCTCAGATACTACGAGCAGTACTTC
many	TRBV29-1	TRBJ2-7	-	CSVEDSAWSEQYF	TGCAGCGTTGAAGATTCGGCCTGGTCCGAGCAGTACTTC
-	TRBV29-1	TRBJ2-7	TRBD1	CSVSRGLDYEQYF	TGCAGCGTTTCCAGGGGGCTGGATTACGAGCAGTACTTC
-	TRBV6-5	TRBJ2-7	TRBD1	CASRDRGHKDEQYF	TGTGCCAGCAGAGACAGGGGGCATAAGGACGAGCAGTACTTC
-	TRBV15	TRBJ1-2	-	CATSSQEGTYGYTF	TGTGCCACCAGCAGCCAAGAAGGGACCTATGGCTACACCTTC
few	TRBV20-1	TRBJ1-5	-	CSASPVSNRGNQPQHF	TGCAGTGCTAGCCCGGTTTCTAACAGGGGCAATCAGCCCCAGCATTTT
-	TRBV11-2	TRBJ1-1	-	CASSQEESEAFF	TGTGCCAGCAGCCAAGAGGAATCTGAAGCTTTCTTT
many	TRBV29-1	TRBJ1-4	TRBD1	CSVTGTGNEKLFF	TGCAGCGTAACGGGGACAGGGAATGAAAAACTGTTTTTT
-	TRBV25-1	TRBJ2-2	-	CASSPPHGSGGELFF	TGTGCCAGCAGCCCGCCTCACGGAAGTGGCGGGGAGCTGTTTTTT
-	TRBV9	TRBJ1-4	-	CASSSRTSGGAREKLFF	TGTGCCAGCAGCTCCCGGACCTCGGGGGGGGCGCGTGAAAAACTGTTTTTT
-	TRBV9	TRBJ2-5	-	CASSVARGETQYF	TGTGCCAGCAGCGTTGCCCGGGGGGAGACCCAGTACTTC
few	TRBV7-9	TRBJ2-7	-	CASSFGESSYEQYF	TGTGCCAGCAGCTTCGGGGAAAGCTCCTACGAGCAGTACTTC
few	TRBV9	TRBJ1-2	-	CASSGQNDYGYTF	TGTGCCAGCAGCGGACAGAACGACTATGGCTACACCTTC
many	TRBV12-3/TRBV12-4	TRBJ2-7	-	CASSFGGGQYF	TGTGCCAGCAGTTTTGGGGGCGGGCAGTACTTC
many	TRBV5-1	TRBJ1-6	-	CASTPEPSAPLHF	TGCGCCAGCACCCCGGAGCCATCGGCACCCCTCCACTTT
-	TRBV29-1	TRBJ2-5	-	CSVDATNGGETQYF	TGCAGCGTTGATGCCACCAACGGAGGGGAGACCCAGTACTTC
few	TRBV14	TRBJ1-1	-	CASSRAGTSTEAFF	TGTGCCAGCAGCCGAGCCGGGACGAGCACTGAAGCTTTCTTT
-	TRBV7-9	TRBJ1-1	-	CASSLEGDFFF	TGTGCCAGCAGCTTAGAGGGGGATTTTTTCTTT
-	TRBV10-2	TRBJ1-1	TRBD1	CASSVWGQGAVEAFF	TGCGCCAGCAGTGTATGGGGACAGGGGGCGGTTGAAGCTTTCTTT
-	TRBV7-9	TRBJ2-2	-	CASSSPTSPGTGELFF	TGTGCCAGCAGCTCACCCACTAGTCCGGGGACCGGGGAGCTGTTTTTT
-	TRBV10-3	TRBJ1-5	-	CAISDAWAQPQHF	TGTGCCATCAGTGACGCTTGGGCTCAGCCCCAGCATTTT
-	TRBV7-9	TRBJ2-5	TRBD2	CASSLLGGSRETQYF	TGTGCCAGCAGTTTACTGGGCGGGAGCAGAGAGACCCAGTACTTC
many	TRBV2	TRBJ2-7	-	CASSDPKGYEQYF	TGTGCCAGCAGTGACCCGAAAGGCTACGAGCAGTACTTC
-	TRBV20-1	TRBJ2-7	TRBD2	CSAKPSGGEYEQYF	TGCAGTGCTAAACCTAGCGGGGGAGAGTACGAGCAGTACTTC
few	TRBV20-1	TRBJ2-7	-	CSARFSPSVGEQYF	TGCAGTGCTAGATTCAGTCCTAGCGTAGGCGAGCAGTACTTC
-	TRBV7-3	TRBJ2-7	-	CASSLTISYEQYF	TGTGCCAGCAGCTTAACCATCTCCTACGAGCAGTACTTC
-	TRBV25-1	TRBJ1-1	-	CASSPIGSENTEAFF	TGTGCCAGCAGCCCTATCGGGTCGGAGAACACTGAAGCTTTCTTT
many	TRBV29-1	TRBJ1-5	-	CSVVYSQGGQPQHF	TGCAGCGTTGTTTATAGTCAGGGCGGTCAGCCCCAGCATTTT
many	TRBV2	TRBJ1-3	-	CASSRGQSSGNTIYF	TGTGCCAGCAGCAGGGGACAAAGCTCTGGAAACACCATATATTTT
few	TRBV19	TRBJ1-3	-	CASSLDGVDGNTIYF	TGTGCCAGTAGTCTTGACGGAGTCGATGGAAACACCATATATTTT
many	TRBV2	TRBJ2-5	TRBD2	CASSEAGLPGETQYF	TGTGCCAGCAGTGAAGCGGGACTACCTGGGGAGACCCAGTACTTC
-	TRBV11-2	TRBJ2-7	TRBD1	CASSLAARTGLYEQYF	TGTGCCAGCAGCTTAGCGGCACGGACAGGATTATACGAGCAGTACTTC
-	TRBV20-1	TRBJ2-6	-	CSAGLDSGANVLTF	TGCAGTGCTGGATTGGACTCTGGGGCCAACGTCCTGACTTTC
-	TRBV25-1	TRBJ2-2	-	CASVGTGELFF	TGTGCCAGCGTAGGCACCGGGGAGCTGTTTTTT
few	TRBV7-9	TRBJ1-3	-	CASSSPPGNTIYF	TGTGCCAGCAGCTCCCCCCCTGGAAACACCATATATTTT
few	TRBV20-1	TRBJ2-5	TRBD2	CSARAPGGRRETQYF	TGCAGTGCTAGAGCCCCGGGGGGGCGGCGGGAGACCCAGTACTTC
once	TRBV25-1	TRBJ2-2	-	CASKGVGTGELFF	TGTGCCAGCAAGGGAGTAGGCACCGGGGAGCTGTTTTTT
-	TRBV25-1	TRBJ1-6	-	CASSFGDRNSPLHF	TGTGCCAGCAGTTTTGGCGACAGGAATTCACCCCTCCACTTT
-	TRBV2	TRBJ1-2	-	CASSLSIDNYGYTF	TGTGCCAGCAGTTTATCGATAGACAACTATGGCTACACCTTC
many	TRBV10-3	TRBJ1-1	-	CASSYGQRNTEAFF	TGTGCCAGCAGTTACGGACAGAGAAACACTGAAGCTTTCTTT
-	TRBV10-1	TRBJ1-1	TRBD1	CASRETTGTTEAFF	TGCGCCAGCAGAGAAACGACAGGGACCACTGAAGCTTTCTTT
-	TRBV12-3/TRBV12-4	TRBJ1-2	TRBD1	CASSPDRDGLWGYTF	TGTGCCAGCAGTCCCGACAGGGATGGCCTTTGGGGCTACACCTTC
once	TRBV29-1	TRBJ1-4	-	CSVEDGNRLFF	TGCAGCGTTGAAGATGGGAATAGGCTGTTTTTT
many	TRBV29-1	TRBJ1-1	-	CSGAEGTEAFF	TGCAGCGGGGCCGAGGGCACTGAAGCTTTCTTT
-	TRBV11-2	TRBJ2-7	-	CASSLEAPSSYEQYF	TGTGCCAGCAGCTTAGAGGCTCCGAGCTCCTACGAGCAGTACTTC
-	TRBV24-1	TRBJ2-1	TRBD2	CATSDPGTSSFEQFF	TGTGCCACCAGTGACCCCGGGACTAGCAGTTTTGAGCAGTTCTTC
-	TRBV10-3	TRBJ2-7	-	CASSYSTGPVVYEQYF	TGTGCCAGCAGTTACTCGACAGGACCCGTGGTCTACGAGCAGTACTTC